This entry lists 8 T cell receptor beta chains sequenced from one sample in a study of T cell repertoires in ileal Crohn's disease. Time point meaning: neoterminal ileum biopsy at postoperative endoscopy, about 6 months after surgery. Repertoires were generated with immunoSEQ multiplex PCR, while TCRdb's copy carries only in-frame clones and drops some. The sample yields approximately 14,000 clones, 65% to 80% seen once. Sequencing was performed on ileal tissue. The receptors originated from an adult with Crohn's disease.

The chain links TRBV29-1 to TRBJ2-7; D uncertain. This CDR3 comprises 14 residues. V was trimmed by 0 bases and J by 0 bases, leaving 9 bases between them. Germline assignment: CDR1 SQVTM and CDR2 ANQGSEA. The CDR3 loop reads CSVEEQQASYEQYF. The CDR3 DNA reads TGCAGCGTTGAAGAACAGCAAGCCTCCTACGAGCAGTACTTC.

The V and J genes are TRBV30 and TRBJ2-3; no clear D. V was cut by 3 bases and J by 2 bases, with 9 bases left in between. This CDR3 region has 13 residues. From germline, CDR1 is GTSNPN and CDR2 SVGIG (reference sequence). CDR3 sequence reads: CAWRTPATDTQYF. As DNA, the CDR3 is TGTGCCTGGAGAACCCCAGCCACAGATACGCAGTATTTT. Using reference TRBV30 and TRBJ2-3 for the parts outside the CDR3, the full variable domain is SQTIHQWPATLVQPVGSPLSLECTVEGTSNPNLYWYRQAAGRGLQLLFYSVGIGQISSEVPQNLSASRPQDRQFILSSKKLLLSDSGFYLCAWRTPATDTQYFGPGTRLTVL.

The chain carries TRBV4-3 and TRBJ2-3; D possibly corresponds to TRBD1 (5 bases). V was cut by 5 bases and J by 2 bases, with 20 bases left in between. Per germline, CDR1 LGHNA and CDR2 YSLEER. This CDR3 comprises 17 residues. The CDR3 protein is CASSATRAGPYTDTQYF. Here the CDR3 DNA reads TGCGCCAGCAGCGCCACCCGGGCAGGGCCATACACAGATACGCAGTATTTT.

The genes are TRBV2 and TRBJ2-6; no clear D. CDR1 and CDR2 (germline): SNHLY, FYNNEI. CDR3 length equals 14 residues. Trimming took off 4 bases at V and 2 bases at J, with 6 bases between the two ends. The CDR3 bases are TGTGCCAGCAGTGTCTGGGCTGGGGCCAACGTCCTGACTTTC. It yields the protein CASSVWAGANVLTF. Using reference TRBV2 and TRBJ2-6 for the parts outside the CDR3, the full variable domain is EPEVTQTPSHQVTQMGQEVILRCVPISNHLYFYWYRQILGQKVEFLVSFYNNEISEKSEIFDDQFSVERPDGSNFTLKIRSTKLEDSAMYFCASSVWAGANVLTFGAGSRLTVL.

The chain's CDR3 is CASSFGTGVTEAFF. The CDR3 DNA sequence: TGCGCCAGCAGCTTCGGGACAGGGGTCACTGAAGCTTTCTTT. The chain couples TRBV5-1 to TRBJ1-1; TRBD1 matches at 10 bases. V lost 2 bases and J lost 4; bases outside the gene matches: 2. Germline V gene sequence: CDR1 SGHRS, CDR2 YFSETQ. This CDR3 is built from 14 residues.

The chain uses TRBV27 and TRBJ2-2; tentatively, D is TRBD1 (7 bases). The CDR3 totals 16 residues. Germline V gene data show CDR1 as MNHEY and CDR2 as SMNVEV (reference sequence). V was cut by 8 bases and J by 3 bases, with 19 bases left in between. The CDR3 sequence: CASPTRTGGDTGELFF. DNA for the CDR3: TGTGCCAGCCCCACCCGGACAGGAGGGGACACCGGGGAGCTGTTTTTT.

The CDR3 sequence is CASSERPGGSHTEAFF. The CDR3 coding sequence is TGTGCCAGCAGCGAGCGCCCGGGGGGCTCTCACACTGAAGCTTTCTTT. This rearrangement joins TRBV5-6 to TRBJ1-1, with D perhaps TRBD1 (6 bases). With 4 bases removed from V and 3 bases from J, the gap between germline ends came to 19 bases. Germline V CDR1 and CDR2: SGHDT, YYEEEE. The CDR3 contains 16 residues.

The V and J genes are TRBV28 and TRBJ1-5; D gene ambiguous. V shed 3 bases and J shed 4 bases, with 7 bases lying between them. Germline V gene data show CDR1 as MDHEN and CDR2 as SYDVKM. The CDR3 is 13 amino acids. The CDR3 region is CASSFDTNQPQHF. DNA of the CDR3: TGTGCCAGCAGTTTCGACACGAATCAGCCCCAGCATTTT. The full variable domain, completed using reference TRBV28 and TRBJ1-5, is DVKVTQSSRYLVKRTGEKVFLECVQDMDHENMFWYRQDPGLGLRLIYFSYDVKMKEKGDIPEGYSVSREKKERFSLILESASTNQTSMYLCASSFDTNQPQHFGDGTRLSIL.